The clone carrying this T cell receptor beta chain came up a few times. These data come from a study of patients and donors after allogeneic stem cell transplantation. The CDR3 covers 15 residues. V dropped 4 bases and J dropped 3 bases, with 14 bases sitting between them. Per germline, CDR1 MGHRA and CDR2 YSYEKL. In TCRdb, the RT-PCR reads were re-called with MiXCR into one record per CDR3 protein. The table lists roughly 880,000 distinct CDR3 sequences, approximately 18% of them singletons, with approximately 5.9% in the top ten. Material for sequencing was blood, either unsorted or a sorted T cell fraction (not recorded which). The chain has TRBV4-1 and TRBJ2-3, with a tentative D call TRBD2 (5 bases). The sequence came from a human donor who was either an allogeneic HSCT recipient or a stem cell or donor lymphocyte infusion donor (not recorded which). It is not recorded whose cells these are; they may come from a transplant donor. CDR3 in amino acids: CASSLDLSLTDTQYF. DNA of the CDR3: TGCGCCAGCAGCCTGGACTTGTCTCTGACAGATACGCAGTATTTT.